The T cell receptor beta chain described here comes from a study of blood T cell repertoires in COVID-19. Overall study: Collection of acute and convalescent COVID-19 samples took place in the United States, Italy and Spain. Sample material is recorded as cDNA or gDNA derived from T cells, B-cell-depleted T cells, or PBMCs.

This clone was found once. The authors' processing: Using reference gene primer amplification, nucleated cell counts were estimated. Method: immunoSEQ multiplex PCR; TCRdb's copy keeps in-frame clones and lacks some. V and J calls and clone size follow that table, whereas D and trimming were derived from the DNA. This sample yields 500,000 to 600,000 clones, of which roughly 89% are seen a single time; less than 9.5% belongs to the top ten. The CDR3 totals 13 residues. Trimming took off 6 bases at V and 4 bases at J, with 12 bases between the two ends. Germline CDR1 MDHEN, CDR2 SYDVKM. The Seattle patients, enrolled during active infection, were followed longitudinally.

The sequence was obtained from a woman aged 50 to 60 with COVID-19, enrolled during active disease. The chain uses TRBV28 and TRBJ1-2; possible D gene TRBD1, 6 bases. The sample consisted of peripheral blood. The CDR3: CASSTDSPYGYTF. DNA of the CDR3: TGTGCCAGCAGCACGGACAGTCCCTATGGCTACACCTTC.